This T cell receptor beta chain was captured in a study of shared clonotypes between healthy human individuals. Clones were sequenced by immunoSEQ multiplex PCR, and TCRdb holds only the in-frame ones, with some missing. The sample has roughly 1,800,000 clones, 85% to 95% seen once. Note on this clone: Its antigen is undetermined.

The naive CD8 fraction comprised CD45RO-negative cells positively selected for CCR7 and excluded terminally differentiated effector memory CD45RA+ cells. Regarding the study as a whole: The study sampled only blood, and tissue repertoires likely differ.

Germline CDR1 and CDR2: MGHRA and YSYEKL. The CDR3 sequence is 13 residues long. V was pared by 1 base and J by 6 bases, with 2 bases of the junction left unmatched. The chain employs TRBV4-1 and TRBJ2-7, with 8 positions matching TRBD1. Sequenced: naive CD8+ T cells sorted from blood. The TCR originated in a young man in good health. Written as DNA, the CDR3 is TGCGCCAGCAGCCAAGGGACAGGGATCGAGCAGTACTTC. Translated: CASSQGTGIEQYF.